These T cell receptor beta chains were read from a single sample in a study of brain metastases from non-small cell lung cancer. The assay was immunoSEQ multiplex PCR, and TCRdb's table has in-frame clones only and misses some. The table has over a thousand clones, almost 90% seen once. Sequenced input: primary lung tumor tissue. These receptors were collected from a donor older than 35 with non-small cell lung cancer. Each CDR3 is given with its conserved first and last residue. Each record gives: D gene, clone size, V gene, J gene, CDR3 protein, CDR3 DNA. The D gene is left open where the match is weak. Size tells how often a clone was seen (once, few, many) or the class of an expanded clone, and some rows leave it out.

TRBD2	-	TRBV18	TRBJ2-1	CASSPRSSGSYNEQFF	TGTGCCAGTTCACCAAGGTCTAGCGGTTCCTACAATGAGCAGTTCTTC
-	-	TRBV4-1	TRBJ1-3	CASSHPGRDSGNTIYF	TGCGCCAGCAGCCACCCTGGACGGGACTCTGGAAACACCATATATTTT
TRBD1	-	TRBV20-1	TRBJ2-7	CSAVGQAEQYF	TGCAGTGCGGTGGGACAGGCCGAGCAGTACTTC
-	-	TRBV3-1/TRBV3-2	TRBJ2-7	CANSPYSSFSSYEQYF	TGTGCCAACAGCCCCTACTCTAGCTTCAGCTCCTACGAGCAGTACTTC
-	-	TRBV5-4	TRBJ1-2	CASSLAWNLYGYTF	TGTGCCAGCAGCTTGGCGTGGAACCTCTATGGCTACACCTTC
-	-	TRBV2	TRBJ2-7	CASSGPGRGYEQYF	TGTGCCAGCAGTGGCCCGGGGCGAGGGTACGAGCAGTACTTC
TRBD2	-	TRBV4-2	TRBJ2-7	CASSQAGGGIYEQYF	TGTGCCAGCAGCCAAGCGGGCGGGGGGATATACGAGCAGTACTTC
-	-	TRBV2	TRBJ1-5	CASSESNQPQHF	TGTGCCAGCAGTGAAAGCAATCAGCCCCAGCATTTT
-	once	TRBV19	TRBJ1-2	CASSRGVSYGYTF	TGTGCCAGTAGTCGGGGAGTGAGCTATGGCTACACCTTC
-	-	TRBV12-3/TRBV12-4	TRBJ1-5	CASSLVADQPQHF	TGTGCCAGCAGTTTAGTCGCCGATCAGCCCCAGCATTTT
-	once	TRBV2	TRBJ2-3	CASIEIRTDTQYF	TGTGCCAGCATCGAGATCCGCACAGATACGCAGTATTTT
-	-	TRBV30	TRBJ1-4	CAWSVMTQRGEKLFF	TGTGCCTGGAGTGTAATGACTCAACGGGGGGAAAAACTGTTTTTT
-	-	TRBV5-8	TRBJ1-6	CASSLEQDNSPLHF	TGTGCCAGCAGCTTGGAGCAGGATAATTCACCCCTCCACTTT
-	-	TRBV7-2	TRBJ2-5	CASSSNRGKETQYF	TGTGCCAGCAGCTCAAATAGGGGGAAAGAGACCCAGTACTTC
TRBD1	-	TRBV19	TRBJ2-7	CASSKGQGVYEQYF	TGTGCCAGTAGTAAAGGACAGGGGGTGTACGAGCAGTACTTC
-	-	TRBV6-1	TRBJ1-6	CASSSIGSNSPLHF	TGTGCCAGCAGCTCCATAGGGAGTAATTCACCCCTCCACTTT
-	-	TRBV7-9	TRBJ1-2	CASSPKAGATTTGGYTF	TGTGCCAGCAGCCCCAAGGCAGGGGCGACCACGACGGGGGGCTACACCTTC
-	-	TRBV6-5	TRBJ2-2	CASNPVGSNTGELFF	TGTGCCAGCAATCCGGTCGGGTCGAACACCGGGGAGCTGTTTTTT
-	-	TRBV2	TRBJ2-1	CASCTYNEQFF	TGTGCCAGCTGCACCTACAATGAGCAGTTCTTC
-	-	TRBV5-5	TRBJ1-6	CASSLEWAGSPLHF	TGTGCCAGCAGCTTGGAATGGGCGGGGTCACCCCTCCACTTT
-	-	TRBV3-1/TRBV3-2	TRBJ2-1	CASSLFLAGSLYNEQFF	TGTGCCAGCAGCCTCTTCCTGGCAGGGTCCCTGTACAATGAGCAGTTCTTC
-	-	TRBV6-6	TRBJ1-2	CASRRGLDYGYTF	TGTGCCAGCAGGCGGGGATTGGACTATGGCTACACCTTC
TRBD2	-	TRBV19	TRBJ2-3	CASSPARGVTDTQYF	TGTGCCAGTAGTCCCGCCCGGGGGGTGACAGATACGCAGTATTTT
TRBD1	-	TRBV2	TRBJ2-3	CATRQGEDTQYF	TGTGCCACCAGACAGGGAGAAGATACGCAGTATTTT
TRBD2	-	TRBV6-4	TRBJ2-3	CASSDGIAGGGTDTQYF	TGTGCCAGCAGTGACGGCATTGCGGGGGGAGGCACAGATACGCAGTATTTT
-	-	TRBV19	TRBJ2-7	CASSGREPYEQYF	TGTGCCAGTAGTGGACGGGAGCCCTACGAGCAGTACTTC
-	few	TRBV23-1	TRBJ1-2	CASSQWLREAGSGYTF	TGCGCCAGCAGTCAATGGTTGCGGGAGGCAGGGAGTGGCTACACCTTC
-	-	TRBV7-2	TRBJ2-1	CASSLQATPYNEQFF	TGTGCCAGCAGCTTACAAGCAACTCCTTACAATGAGCAGTTCTTC
TRBD1	-	TRBV3-1/TRBV3-2	TRBJ2-7	CASSHRDRGSEQYF	TGTGCCAGCAGCCACCGGGACAGGGGGTCCGAGCAGTACTTC
-	-	TRBV5-1	TRBJ2-7	CASSLEVSYEQYF	TGCGCCAGCAGCTTGGAGGTCTCCTACGAGCAGTACTTC
-	once	TRBV5-5	TRBJ1-4	CASSLKGPNEKLFF	TGTGCCAGCAGCTTGAAGGGGCCAAATGAAAAACTGTTTTTT
TRBD2	-	TRBV9	TRBJ2-3	CASSGGLAVSTDTQYF	TGTGCCAGCAGCGGGGGACTAGCGGTGAGCACAGATACGCAGTATTTT
-	-	TRBV7-9	TRBJ2-1	CASSLGARDNEQFF	TGTGCCAGCAGCTTGGGGGCGCGGGACAATGAGCAGTTCTTC
TRBD2	-	TRBV5-1	TRBJ2-2	CASRPSGVSGSGELFF	TGCGCCAGCAGACCCAGCGGGGTAAGCGGGTCCGGGGAGCTGTTTTTT
-	-	TRBV11-3	TRBJ2-1	CASSLERGSYNEQFF	TGTGCCAGCAGCTTAGAGCGGGGATCCTACAATGAGCAGTTCTTC
TRBD2	-	TRBV3-1/TRBV3-2	TRBJ2-1	CASSQEGIAGGYNEQFF	TGTGCCAGCAGCCAAGAGGGCATAGCGGGGGGCTACAATGAGCAGTTCTTC
TRBD1	-	TRBV5-1	TRBJ1-2	CASSLGQGTYGYTF	TGCGCCAGCAGCTTGGGACAGGGGACATATGGCTACACTTTC
TRBD1	-	TRBV28	TRBJ1-1	CASSSPEGAGGKAEAFF	TGTGCCAGCAGTTCCCCAGAGGGGGCAGGTGGCAAAGCTGAAGCTTTCTTT
TRBD1	-	TRBV2	TRBJ1-5	CASSSGTGRNQPQHF	TGTGCCAGCAGTTCCGGGACAGGCCGTAATCAGCCCCAGCATTTT
TRBD2	-	TRBV5-1	TRBJ2-3	CASSLGTQAGWNTDTQYF	TGCGCCAGCAGCTTGGGAACCCAAGCGGGGTGGAATACAGATACGCAGTATTTT
-	once	TRBV3-1/TRBV3-2	TRBJ2-1	CASSDYRYNEQFF	TGTGCCAGCAGCGACTACAGGTACAATGAGCAGTTCTTC
-	-	TRBV4-2	TRBJ2-3	CASSQETVDTQYF	TGTGCCAGCAGCCAAGAAACGGTAGATACGCAGTATTTT
TRBD2	few	TRBV18	TRBJ2-1	CASTYPLAGGYEQFF	TGTGCCAGCACGTACCCCCTAGCGGGGGGGTATGAGCAGTTCTTC
TRBD1	-	TRBV12-3/TRBV12-4	TRBJ2-7	CASSRNRGYEQYF	TGTGCCAGCAGCCGAAACAGGGGATACGAGCAGTACTTC
TRBD1	-	TRBV12-5	TRBJ1-1	CASGLVEQGATEAFF	TGTGCTAGTGGTTTGGTAGAACAGGGGGCTACTGAAGCTTTCTTT
TRBD1	-	TRBV18	TRBJ1-5	CASSGDRNQPQHF	TGTGCCAGCTCCGGGGACAGAAATCAGCCCCAGCATTTT
-	once	TRBV2	TRBJ2-7	CASSGQPPRVSYEQYF	TGTGCCAGCAGTGGCCAACCCCCCAGGGTCTCCTACGAGCAGTACTTC
-	-	TRBV28	TRBJ1-5	CASTQGGISNQPQHF	TGTGCCAGCACCCAAGGGGGGATCAGCAATCAGCCCCAGCATTTT
TRBD2	-	TRBV7-8	TRBJ2-1	CASSLGGGISYNEQFF	TGTGCCAGCAGCTTAGGCGGGGGGATCTCCTATAATGAGCAGTTCTTC
-	-	TRBV25-1	TRBJ1-1	CASSEMNTEVFF	TGTGCCAGCAGTGAGATGAACACTGAAGTTTTCTTT
-	few	TRBV3-1/TRBV3-2	TRBJ1-6	CASSQENGFLHF	TGTGCCAGCAGCCAAGAAAATGGATTCCTCCACTTT
-	-	TRBV5-1	TRBJ2-3	CASSLGLGDTQYF	TGCGCCAGCAGCTTGGGACTAGGGGATACGCAGTATTTT
-	-	TRBV3-1/TRBV3-2	TRBJ2-1	CASSQLPAGHEQFF	TGTGCCAGCAGCCAACTTCCAGCCGGCCATGAGCAGTTCTTC
TRBD2	-	TRBV18	TRBJ2-7	CASSPRGGSYEQYF	TGTGCCAGCTCACCTCGGGGGGGCTCCTACGAGCAGTACTTC
-	-	TRBV5-1	TRBJ1-2	CASSLAGYYGYTF	TGCGCCAGCAGCTTGGCGGGGTACTATGGCTACACCTTC
TRBD2	once	TRBV6-4	TRBJ2-3	CASSPAGGGGSTDTQYF	TGTGCCAGCAGTCCCGCAGGAGGCGGGGGGAGCACAGATACGCAGTATTTT
-	-	TRBV6-5	TRBJ1-5	CASRGQPNQPQHF	TGTGCCAGCAGGGGACAACCCAATCAGCCCCAGCATTTT
TRBD1	-	TRBV5-1	TRBJ1-4	CASSPDRGRNEKLFF	TGCGCCAGCAGCCCCGACAGGGGGCGGAATGAAAAATTGTTTTTT
TRBD1	once	TRBV11-3	TRBJ2-2	CASSPQGAQNTGELFF	TGTGCCAGCAGCCCTCAGGGGGCTCAGAACACCGGGGAGCTGTTTTTT
TRBD1	-	TRBV6-5	TRBJ2-1	CASSQTGGGFYEQFF	TGTGCCAGCAGTCAAACAGGGGGCGGATTCTATGAGCAGTTCTTC